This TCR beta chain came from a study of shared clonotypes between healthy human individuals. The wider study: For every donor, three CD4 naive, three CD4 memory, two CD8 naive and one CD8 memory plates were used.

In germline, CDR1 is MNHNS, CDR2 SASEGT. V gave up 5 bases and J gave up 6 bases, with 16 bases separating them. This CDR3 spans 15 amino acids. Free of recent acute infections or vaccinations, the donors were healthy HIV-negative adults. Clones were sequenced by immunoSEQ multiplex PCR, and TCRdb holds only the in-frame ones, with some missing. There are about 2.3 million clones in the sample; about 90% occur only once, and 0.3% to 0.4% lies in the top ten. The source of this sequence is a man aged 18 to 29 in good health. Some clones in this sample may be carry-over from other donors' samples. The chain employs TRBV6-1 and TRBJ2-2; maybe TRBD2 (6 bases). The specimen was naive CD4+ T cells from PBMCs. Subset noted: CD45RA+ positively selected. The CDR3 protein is CASSPTGLDAGELFF. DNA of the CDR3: TGTGCCAGCAGTCCGACGGGACTTGACGCCGGGGAGCTGTTTTTT.